These 27 T cell receptor beta chains came from one sample sequenced in a study of cytomegalovirus exposure and HLA in healthy donors. The PCR had 60 Vbeta and 13 Jbeta primers. Profiled with immunoSEQ multiplex PCR; TCRdb holds only in-frame clones, not every one. The profile shows about 150,000 clones, approximately 80% of them singletons. The sequenced sample consisted of PBMCs. The receptors originated from a woman between 40 and 55 years old in good health and CMV-seronegative.

The V gene is TRBV25-1, the J gene TRBJ2-5; 8 nucleotides align to TRBD2. From germline, CDR1 is MGHDK and CDR2 SYGVNS. V gave up 1 base and J gave up 3 bases; unmatched junction bases: 7. CDR3 length: 16 amino acids. The CDR3 is CASSESPGGIEETQYF. The CDR3 DNA reads as TGTGCCAGCAGTGAATCCCCGGGGGGGATTGAAGAGACCCAGTACTTC.

Here the CDR3 DNA reads TGTGCCAGCTCACCGGTAACCGGGACAGGGGGAGCCAAAAACATTCAGTACTTC. Amino acids: CASSPVTGTGGAKNIQYF. The chain employs TRBV18 and TRBJ2-4; 11 nucleotides match TRBD1. Unmatched junction bases numbered 7, after V lost 3 bases and J lost 0 bases. The CDR3 sequence is 18 residues long. CDR1 is KGHSH, CDR2 LQKENI, per germline.

The rearrangement uses TRBV11-2 and TRBJ2-1, with 8 bases that match TRBD1. This CDR3 comprises 17 residues. The V and J ends lost 4 bases and 2 bases, in that order; junction bases with no gene match: 10. Germline V gene lookup returns CDR1 SGHAT and CDR2 FQNNGV. The CDR3, as DNA: TGTGCCAGCAGCTCAGTGGCCGGGACAGGACCCTACAATGAGCAGTTCTTC. Translated, it gives CASSSVAGTGPYNEQFF.

The chain links TRBV5-6 to TRBJ1-6; D unresolved. The CDR3 runs 12 residues. Germline V gene lookup returns CDR1 SGHDT and CDR2 YYEEEE. The V end was cut by 2 bases, the J end by 6 bases, with 3 bases between. The CDR3 reads CASSFSNSPLHF. CDR3 sequence (DNA): TGTGCCAGCAGCTTTAGTAATTCACCCCTCCACTTT.

This chain uses TRBV15 with TRBJ2-2; D is ambiguous. The germline V gene has CDR1 LNHNV and CDR2 YYDKDF (reference sequence). Trimming left V 6 bases short and J 2 bases short, with 10 bases between. This CDR3 has 14 amino acids. CDR3 sequence: CATSGDFNTGELFF. In DNA, the CDR3 is TGTGCCACCAGTGGAGACTTCAACACCGGGGAGCTGTTTTTT. The full variable domain, its missing parts supplied by reference TRBV15 and TRBJ2-2, is DAMVIQNPRYQVTQFGKPVTLSCSQTLNHNVMYWYQQKSSQAPKLLFHYYDKDFNNEADTPDNFQSRRPNTSFCFLDIRSPGLGDTAMYLCATSGDFNTGELFFGEGSRLTVL.

The genes are TRBV14 and TRBJ2-5; D gene unclear. In germline, CDR1 is SGHDN, CDR2 FVKESK. With 3 bases removed from V and 1 base from J, the gap between germline ends came to 6 bases. The CDR3 totals 13 residues. This chain's CDR3 is CASSQGVQETQYF. The CDR3 DNA follows: TGTGCCAGCAGCCAGGGCGTCCAAGAGACCCAGTACTTC.

This clone was observed a handful of times. The genes are TRBV14 and TRBJ2-3; D is undetermined. The CDR3 is 13 residues long. V shed 6 bases and J shed 3 bases, with 10 bases lying between them. CDR1 is SGHDN and CDR2 is FVKESK in the germline V gene. CDR3 region: CASSLLLTDTQYF. The CDR3 nucleotides are TGTGCCAGCAGTCTCTTGTTAACAGATACGCAGTATTTT.

The chain uses TRBV19 and TRBJ1-1; the match to TRBD1 covers 7 bases. CDR1 LNHDA and CDR2 SQIVND come from the germline V gene (reference sequence). Trimming removed 5 bases from V and 5 bases from J; junction bases left unmatched: 11. This CDR3 has 15 amino acids. CDR3 protein: CASSRPRGYLTEAFF. The CDR3 DNA follows: TGTGCCAGTAGTCGCCCCAGGGGGTATTTGACTGAAGCTTTCTTT.

J is TRBJ1-2 and V is TRBV6-5; TRBD1 might be the D (5 bases). The V end lost 2 bases, the J end lost 8 bases, and 9 bases lay between the germline ends. CDR3 length: 12 residues. Germline assignment: CDR1 MNHEY and CDR2 SVGAGI. Here the CDR3 reads CASSYRSGGYTF. In DNA form, the CDR3 reads TGTGCCAGCAGTTACCGCTCAGGGGGCTACACCTTC.

This clone was observed a handful of times. The rearrangement links TRBV6-6 to TRBJ2-1, with a tentative D call TRBD1 (6 bases). With 2 bases removed from V and 7 bases from J, the gap between germline ends came to 15 bases. Germline V gene sequence: CDR1 MNHNY, CDR2 SVGAGI (reference sequence). The CDR3 is made up of 15 amino acids. The CDR3 DNA sequence: TGTGCCAGCAGTTACGGGGGCCTAGAACGAAATGAGCAGTTCTTC. Protein product: CASSYGGLERNEQFF.

This chain connects TRBV7-9 to TRBJ2-1, with 9 positions matching TRBD1. This CDR3 has 14 residues. V gave up 5 bases and J gave up 6 bases; unmatched junction bases: 5. Germline CDR1 is SEHNR and CDR2 is FQNEAQ (reference sequence). The DNA of the CDR3 is TGTGCCAGCAGCGGCCGGGACAGGGTCAATGAGCAGTTCTTC. It is translated as CASSGRDRVNEQFF. The full variable domain, rest sourced from reference TRBV7-9 and TRBJ2-1, is DTGVSQNPRHKITKRGQNVTFRCDPISEHNRLYWYRQTLGQGPEFLTYFQNEAQLEKSRLLSDRFSAERPKGSFSTLEIQRTEQGDSAMYLCASSGRDRVNEQFFGPGTRLTVL.

This chain joins TRBV7-2 and TRBJ1-5; D gene unclear. Trimming shortened V by 3 bases and J by 5 bases, and 5 bases separated the two germline ends. Germline CDR1 and CDR2: SGHTA and FQGNSA. The CDR3 consists of 12 residues. CDR3 protein: CASSFTDQPQHF. The CDR3 bases are TGTGCCAGCAGCTTCACGGATCAGCCCCAGCATTTT.

The chain carries TRBV2 and TRBJ1-5; D not resolved. The V and J ends lost 6 bases and 1 base respectively, with 7 bases between them. The CDR3 runs 13 residues. Germline CDR1 SNHLY, CDR2 FYNNEI. As DNA, the CDR3 is TGTGCCAGCAGCGGGAACAGCAATCAGCCCCAGCATTTT. This gives the protein CASSGNSNQPQHF.

The chain combines TRBV20-1 with TRBJ2-1; D gene unclear. The CDR3 has 11 amino acids. Germline-derived CDR1 and CDR2 are DFQATT and SNEGSKA (reference sequence). Trimming shortened V by 4 bases and J by 5 bases, and 6 bases separated the two germline ends. In DNA form, the CDR3 reads TGCAGTGCTATTCGTAACAATGAGCAGTTCTTC. Protein: CSAIRNNEQFF.

CDR3: CASSQDRGSQRGASTDTQYF. CDR3 coding DNA: TGTGCCAGCAGCCAAGATAGGGGATCACAGCGGGGGGCCTCCACAGATACGCAGTATTTT. This chain joins TRBV4-2 and TRBJ2-3; 9 bases align to TRBD2. The V and J ends lost 0 bases and 2 bases, in that order; junction bases with no gene match: 15. The CDR3 has 20 residues. Germline values: CDR1 LGHNA, CDR2 YNFKEQ.

The rearrangement links TRBV7-8 to TRBJ1-3, with D unresolved. The CDR3 is 16 residues long. V lost 1 base to trimming and J lost 7 bases, with 17 bases between them. Germline V gene lookup returns CDR1 SGHVS and CDR2 FQNEAQ. The CDR3 region is CASSLVGRAGINTIYF. The CDR3 coding sequence is TGTGCCAGCAGCTTAGTAGGGAGAGCAGGCATCAACACCATATATTTT.

On this clone itself: Sequence at one end of the junction differs from germline and may be a read error. This sequence joins TRBV5-5 and TRBJ1-1; tentatively, D is TRBD1 (5 bases). The CDR3 runs 15 residues. CDR1 is SGHKS and CDR2 is YYEKEE in the germline V gene (reference sequence). The CDR3, as DNA: TGTGCCAGCAACTTGGCGGGGGAGAAGAACACTGAAGCTTTCTTT. Its translation: CASNLAGEKNTEAFF.

The chain combines TRBV4-3 with TRBJ2-3; 10 bases are a match to TRBD2. The CDR3 consists of 16 residues. Unmatched junction bases numbered 3, after V lost 2 bases and J lost 1 base. Per germline, CDR1 LGHNA and CDR2 YSLEER. As DNA, the CDR3 is TGCGCCAGCAGCCAACTCCTAGCGGGGGGCACAGATACGCAGTATTTT. Its protein product is CASSQLLAGGTDTQYF.

This clone has a single count. This chain joins TRBV4-1 and TRBJ2-4, with a weak D call TRBD2 (6 bases). Trimming shortened V by 1 base and J by 3 bases, and 16 bases separated the two germline ends. The germline CDR1 and CDR2 sequences are MGHRA and YSYEKL. The CDR3 consists of 17 residues. The chain's CDR3 is CASSQVTSSQVKNIQYF. The CDR3 DNA follows: TGCGCCAGCAGCCAAGTGACTAGTTCGCAAGTCAAAAACATTCAGTACTTC.

This clone showed up just once. This sequence joins TRBV6-5 and TRBJ1-6, with TRBD1 as a possible D gene (6 bases). This CDR3 is 15 amino acids long. In germline, CDR1 is MNHEY, CDR2 SVGAGI. Trimming left V 4 bases short and J 3 bases short, with 10 bases between. DNA of the CDR3: TGTGCCAGCAGTTTAACAGGGTTCTATAATTCACCCCTCCACTTT. It yields the protein CASSLTGFYNSPLHF.

This chain joins TRBV5-1 and TRBJ1-2; TRBD1 agrees at 7 bases. The CDR3 is 17 amino acids. CDR1 is SGHRS, CDR2 YFSETQ, per germline. Unmatched junction bases numbered 12, after V lost 3 bases and J lost 1 base. DNA of the CDR3: TGCGCCAGCAGCTCGGGACAGCAAGGATCTTTTAACTATGGCTACACCTTC. This translates into CASSSGQQGSFNYGYTF.

The gene calls are TRBV6-5 and TRBJ1-6; D is undetermined. V dropped 0 bases and J dropped 9 bases, with 6 bases sitting between them. Germline V gives CDR1 MNHEY, CDR2 SVGAGI. The CDR3 consists of 13 residues. The CDR3 nucleotides read TGTGCCAGCAGTTACTCGACGGGTTCACCCCTCCACTTT. Residues: CASSYSTGSPLHF.

This clone was counted only a few times. This chain joins TRBV7-2 and TRBJ2-1, with D hard to call. V lost 4 bases to trimming and J lost 6 bases, with 10 bases between them. The CDR3 spans 13 residues. The germline V gene encodes CDR1 SGHTA and CDR2 FQGNSA. The CDR3 loop is CASSYLGSNEQFF. CDR3 nucleotide sequence: TGTGCCAGCAGCTACCTGGGCAGCAATGAGCAGTTCTTC.

J is TRBJ2-1 and V is TRBV20-1, with D possibly being TRBD2 (6 bases). V lost 7 bases and J 5 bases, leaving 6 bases between the germline ends. From germline, CDR1 is DFQATT and CDR2 SNEGSKA (reference sequence). The CDR3 has 10 residues. CDR3 residues: CSGLDNEQFF. The CDR3 DNA follows: TGCAGTGGACTAGACAATGAGCAGTTCTTC.

The J gene is TRBJ1-2, the V gene TRBV7-2; perhaps TRBD1 as D (5 bases). Germline CDR1 and CDR2: SGHTA and FQGNSA. The CDR3 covers 15 residues. Between the trimmed V and J ends, which lost 2 bases and 4 bases, there was a span of 14 bases. This chain's CDR3 is CASSLSPGGVYGYTF. As DNA, the CDR3 is TGTGCCAGCAGCTTATCGCCGGGAGGGGTCTATGGCTACACCTTC.

The chain carries TRBV27 and TRBJ1-3; 8 bases are shared with TRBD1. Trimming cost V 4 bases and J 2 bases; bases outside gene matches: 10. CDR1 and CDR2 from the germline V gene are MNHEY and SMNVEV (reference sequence). The length of the CDR3 is 17 residues. CDR3 coding DNA: TGTGCCAGCAGTTCCCCCCCCCAGGGGGCGCCTGGAAACACCATATATTTT. This translates into CASSSPPQGAPGNTIYF.

CDR3 DNA sequence: TGTGCCAGCAGTTACTGGGGGGACAGGTATAACTATGGCTACACCTTC. This codes for CASSYWGDRYNYGYTF. This chain uses TRBV6-5 with TRBJ1-2; TRBD1 aligns across 8 bases. Trimming at V came to 1 base and at J to 1 base, leaving 5 bases not matched to a gene. The CDR3 is made up of 16 amino acids. Germline V CDR1 and CDR2: MNHEY, SVGAGI.